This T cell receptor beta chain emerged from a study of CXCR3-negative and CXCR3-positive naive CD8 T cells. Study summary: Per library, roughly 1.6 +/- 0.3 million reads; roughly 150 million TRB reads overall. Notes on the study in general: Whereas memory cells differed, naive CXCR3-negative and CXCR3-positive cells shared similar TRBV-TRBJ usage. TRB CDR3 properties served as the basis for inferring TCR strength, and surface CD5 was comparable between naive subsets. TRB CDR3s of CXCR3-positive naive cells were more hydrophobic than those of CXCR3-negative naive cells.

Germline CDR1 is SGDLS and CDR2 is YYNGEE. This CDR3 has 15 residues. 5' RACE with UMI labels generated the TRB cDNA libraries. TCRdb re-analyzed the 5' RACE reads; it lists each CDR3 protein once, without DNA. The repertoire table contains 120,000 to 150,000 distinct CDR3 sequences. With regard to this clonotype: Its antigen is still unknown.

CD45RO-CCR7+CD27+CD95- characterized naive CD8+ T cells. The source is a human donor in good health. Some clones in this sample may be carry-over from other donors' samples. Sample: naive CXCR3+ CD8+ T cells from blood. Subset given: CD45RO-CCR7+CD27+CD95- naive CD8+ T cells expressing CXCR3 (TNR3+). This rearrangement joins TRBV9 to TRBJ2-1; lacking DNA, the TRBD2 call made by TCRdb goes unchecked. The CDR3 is CASSVEGQSYNEQFF.